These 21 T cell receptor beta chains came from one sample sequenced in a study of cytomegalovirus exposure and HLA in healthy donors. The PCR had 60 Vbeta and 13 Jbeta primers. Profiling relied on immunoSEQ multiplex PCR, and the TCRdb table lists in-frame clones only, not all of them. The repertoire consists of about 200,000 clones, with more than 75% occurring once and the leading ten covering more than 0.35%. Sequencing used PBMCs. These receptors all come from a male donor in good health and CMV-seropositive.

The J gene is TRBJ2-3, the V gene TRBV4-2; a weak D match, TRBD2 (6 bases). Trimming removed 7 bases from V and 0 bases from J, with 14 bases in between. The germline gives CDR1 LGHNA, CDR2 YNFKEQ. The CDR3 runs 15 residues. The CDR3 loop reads CASTSGGLSTDTQYF. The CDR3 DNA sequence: TGTGCCAGCACCTCAGGAGGACTAAGCACAGATACGCAGTATTTT.

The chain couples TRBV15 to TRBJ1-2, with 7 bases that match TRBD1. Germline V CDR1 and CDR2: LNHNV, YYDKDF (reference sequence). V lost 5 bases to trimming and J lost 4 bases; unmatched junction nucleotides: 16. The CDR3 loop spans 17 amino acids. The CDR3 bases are TGTGCCACCAGCGGAAATCCGGGGACAGAAGCCTCCTATGGCTACACCTTC. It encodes CATSGNPGTEASYGYTF.

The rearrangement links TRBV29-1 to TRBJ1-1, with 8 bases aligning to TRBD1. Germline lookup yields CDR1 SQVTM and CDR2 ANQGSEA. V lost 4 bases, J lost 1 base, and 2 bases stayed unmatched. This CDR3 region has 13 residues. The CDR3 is CSVGTGRNTEAFF. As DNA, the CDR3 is TGCAGCGTTGGGACAGGGAGGAACACTGAAGCTTTCTTT.

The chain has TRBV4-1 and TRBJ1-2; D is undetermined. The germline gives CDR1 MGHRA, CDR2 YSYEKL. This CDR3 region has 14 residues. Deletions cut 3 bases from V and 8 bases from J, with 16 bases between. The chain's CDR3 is CASSQGWVREGYTF. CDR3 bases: TGCGCCAGCAGCCAGGGTTGGGTCCGGGAGGGCTACACCTTC.

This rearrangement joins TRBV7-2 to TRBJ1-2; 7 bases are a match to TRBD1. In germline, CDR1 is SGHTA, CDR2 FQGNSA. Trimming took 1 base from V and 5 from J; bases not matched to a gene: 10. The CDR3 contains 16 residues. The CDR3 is CASSLEWGQSLYGYTF. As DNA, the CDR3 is TGTGCCAGCAGCTTAGAATGGGGACAGAGTTTATATGGCTACACCTTC.

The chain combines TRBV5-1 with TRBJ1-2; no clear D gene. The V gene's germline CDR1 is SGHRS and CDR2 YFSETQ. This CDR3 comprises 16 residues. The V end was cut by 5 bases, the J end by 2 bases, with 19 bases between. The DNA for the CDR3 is TGCGCCAGCAGAGTCTCCGGGTCCATTGGAAACTATGGCTACACCTTC. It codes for CASRVSGSIGNYGYTF.

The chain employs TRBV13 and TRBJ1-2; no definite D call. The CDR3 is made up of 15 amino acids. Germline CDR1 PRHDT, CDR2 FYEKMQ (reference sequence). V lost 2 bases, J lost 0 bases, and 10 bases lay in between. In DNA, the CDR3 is TGTGCCAGCAGCTTAATACGAGAAGCTAACTATGGCTACACCTTC. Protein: CASSLIREANYGYTF.

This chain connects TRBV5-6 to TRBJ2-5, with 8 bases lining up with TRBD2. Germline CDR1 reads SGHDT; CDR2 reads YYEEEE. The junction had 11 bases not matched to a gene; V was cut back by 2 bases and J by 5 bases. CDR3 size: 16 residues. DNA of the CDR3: TGTGCCAGCAGCTTTTCCGGGGGGGCCAGAGGGGAGACCCAGTACTTC. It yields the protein CASSFSGGARGETQYF. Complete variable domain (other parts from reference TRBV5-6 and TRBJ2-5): DAGVTQSPTHLIKTRGQQVTLRCSPKSGHDTVSWYQQALGQGPQFIFQYYEEEERQRGNFPDRFSGHQFPNYSSELNVNALLLGDSALYLCASSFSGGARGETQYFGPGTRLLVL.

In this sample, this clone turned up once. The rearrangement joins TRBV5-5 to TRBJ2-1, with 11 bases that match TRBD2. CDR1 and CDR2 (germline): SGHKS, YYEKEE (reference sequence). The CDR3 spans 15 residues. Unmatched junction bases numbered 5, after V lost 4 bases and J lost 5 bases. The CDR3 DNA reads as TGTGCCAGCAGCCCCAGACTAGCGGGAAACAATGAGCAGTTCTTC. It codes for CASSPRLAGNNEQFF.

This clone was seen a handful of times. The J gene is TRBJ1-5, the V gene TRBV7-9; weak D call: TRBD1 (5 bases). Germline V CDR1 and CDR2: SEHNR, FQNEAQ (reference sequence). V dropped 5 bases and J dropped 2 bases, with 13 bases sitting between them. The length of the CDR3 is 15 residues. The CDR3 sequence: CASSPGSGGNQPQHF. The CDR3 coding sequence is TGTGCCAGCAGCCCAGGGTCGGGGGGCAATCAGCCCCAGCATTTT.

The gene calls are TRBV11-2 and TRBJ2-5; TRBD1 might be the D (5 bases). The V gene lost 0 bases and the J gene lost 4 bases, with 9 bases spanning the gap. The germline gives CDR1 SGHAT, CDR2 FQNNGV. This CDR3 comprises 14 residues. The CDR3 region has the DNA TGTGCCAGCAGCTTAGACAGGGTATCAGAGACCCAGTACTTC. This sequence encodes CASSLDRVSETQYF.

CDR3 region: CASSHSGTGESYGYTF. In nucleotides, the CDR3 is TGCGCCAGCAGCCACTCCGGGACAGGGGAATCTTATGGCTACACCTTC. The rearrangement uses TRBV4-3 and TRBJ1-2, with 10 bases matching TRBD1. V gave up 3 bases and J gave up 5 bases; unmatched junction bases: 9. Looked up from germline, CDR1 is LGHNA and CDR2 is YSLEER. The length of the CDR3 is 16 residues.

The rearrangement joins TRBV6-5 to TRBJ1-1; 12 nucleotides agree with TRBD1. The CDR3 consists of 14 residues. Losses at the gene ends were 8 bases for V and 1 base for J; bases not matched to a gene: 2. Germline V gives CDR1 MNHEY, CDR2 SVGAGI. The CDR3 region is CASGGQGANTEAFF. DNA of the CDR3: TGTGCCAGCGGGGGACAGGGGGCGAACACTGAAGCTTTCTTT.

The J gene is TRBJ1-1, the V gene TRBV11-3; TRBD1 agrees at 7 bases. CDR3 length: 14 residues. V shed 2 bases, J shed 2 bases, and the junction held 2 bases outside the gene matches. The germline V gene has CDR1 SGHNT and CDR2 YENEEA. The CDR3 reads CASSLTGVNTEAFF. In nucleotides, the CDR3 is TGTGCCAGCAGCTTAACAGGGGTCAACACTGAAGCTTTCTTT.

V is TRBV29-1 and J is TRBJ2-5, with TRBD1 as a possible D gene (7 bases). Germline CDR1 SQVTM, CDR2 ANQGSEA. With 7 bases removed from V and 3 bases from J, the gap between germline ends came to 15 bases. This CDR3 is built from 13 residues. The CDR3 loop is CSARQGGEETQYF. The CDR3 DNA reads TGCAGCGCCCGACAGGGAGGTGAAGAGACCCAGTACTTC.

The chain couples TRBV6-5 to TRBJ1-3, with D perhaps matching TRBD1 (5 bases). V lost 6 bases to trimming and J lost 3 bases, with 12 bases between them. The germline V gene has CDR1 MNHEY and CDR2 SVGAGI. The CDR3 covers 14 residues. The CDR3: CASRGGPYGNTIYF. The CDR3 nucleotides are TGTGCCAGCAGGGGGGGTCCTTATGGAAACACCATATATTTT.

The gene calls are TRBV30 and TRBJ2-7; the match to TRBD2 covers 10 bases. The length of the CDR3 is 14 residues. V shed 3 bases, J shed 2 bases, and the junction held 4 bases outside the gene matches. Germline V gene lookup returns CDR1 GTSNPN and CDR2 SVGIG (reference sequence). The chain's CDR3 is CAWSSSGGTYEQYF. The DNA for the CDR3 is TGTGCCTGGAGCTCTAGCGGGGGAACCTACGAGCAGTACTTC.

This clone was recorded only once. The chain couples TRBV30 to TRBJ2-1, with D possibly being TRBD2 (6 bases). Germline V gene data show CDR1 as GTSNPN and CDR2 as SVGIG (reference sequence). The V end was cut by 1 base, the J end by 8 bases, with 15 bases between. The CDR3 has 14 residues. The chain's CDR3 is CAWSADGSPYEQFF. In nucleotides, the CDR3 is TGTGCCTGGAGTGCCGACGGGAGTCCCTATGAGCAGTTCTTC.

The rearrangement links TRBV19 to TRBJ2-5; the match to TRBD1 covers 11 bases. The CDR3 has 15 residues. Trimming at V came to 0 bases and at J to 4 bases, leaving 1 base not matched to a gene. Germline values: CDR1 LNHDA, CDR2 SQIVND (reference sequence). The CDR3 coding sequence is TGTGCCAGTAGTATAGATGGGACAGGGGGAGAGACCCAGTACTTC. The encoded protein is CASSIDGTGGETQYF.

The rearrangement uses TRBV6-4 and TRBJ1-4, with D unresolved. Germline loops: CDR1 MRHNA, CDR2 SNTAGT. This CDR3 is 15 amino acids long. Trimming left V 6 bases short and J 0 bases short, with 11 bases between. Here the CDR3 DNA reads TGTGCCAGCAGGGAGGGTGGAGCAACTAATGAAAAACTGTTTTTT. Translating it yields CASREGGATNEKLFF.

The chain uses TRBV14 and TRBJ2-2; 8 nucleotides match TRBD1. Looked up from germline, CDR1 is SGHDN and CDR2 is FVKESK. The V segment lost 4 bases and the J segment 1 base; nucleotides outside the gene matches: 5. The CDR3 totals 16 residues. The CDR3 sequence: CASSPLDRGNTGELFF. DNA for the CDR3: TGTGCCAGCAGCCCCCTTGACAGGGGGAACACCGGGGAGCTGTTTTTT.